Listed below are T cell receptor beta chains from one sample, sequenced in a study of blood T cell repertoires in COVID-19. Only in-frame clones appear in the TCRdb table, and some are missing; sequencing was by immunoSEQ multiplex PCR. There are about 72,000 clones in the sample; 80% to 90% occur only once, and roughly a tenth lies in the top ten. Material: peripheral blood. The receptors here all came from a man between 65 and 80 years old with active or convalescent COVID-19. The CDR3 runs from the conserved cysteine through the conserved F or W. Each record gives: clone size, V gene, J gene, D gene, CDR3 protein, CDR3 DNA. D genes are given only for firm matches. For some rows the clone size is stated as once, few or many, or as a class when expanded; others skip it.

clone_size: -
v_call: TRBV12-3/TRBV12-4
j_call: TRBJ1-2
d_call: -
cdr3_aa: CASSLGDSGGYTF
cdr3_nt: TGTGCCAGCAGTTTGGGAGATAGTGGGGGCTACACCTTC

clone_size: once
v_call: TRBV10-3
j_call: TRBJ1-1
d_call: -
cdr3_aa: CAIRDDTLNTEAFF
cdr3_nt: TGTGCCATCAGAGATGACACCCTGAACACTGAAGCTTTCTTT

clone_size: -
v_call: TRBV19
j_call: TRBJ2-6
d_call: -
cdr3_aa: CASSIPLEGANVLTF
cdr3_nt: TGTGCCAGTAGTATCCCCCTAGAGGGGGCCAACGTCCTGACTTTC

clone_size: -
v_call: TRBV6-6
j_call: TRBJ2-3
d_call: TRBD1
cdr3_aa: CASRSRTGSTDTQYF
cdr3_nt: TGTGCCAGCAGGTCTCGGACAGGGTCCACAGATACGCAGTATTTT

clone_size: -
v_call: TRBV19
j_call: TRBJ1-1
d_call: -
cdr3_aa: CASSIDTGYEAFF
cdr3_nt: TGTGCCAGTAGTATAGATACGGGTTATGAAGCTTTCTTT

clone_size: -
v_call: TRBV30
j_call: TRBJ1-3
d_call: TRBD1
cdr3_aa: CAWGQGGPGNTIYF
cdr3_nt: TGTGCCTGGGGACAGGGAGGTCCTGGAAACACCATATATTTT

clone_size: once
v_call: TRBV5-1
j_call: TRBJ2-5
d_call: -
cdr3_aa: CASSEGGETQYF
cdr3_nt: TGCGCCAGCAGCGAGGGGGGGGAGACCCAGTACTTC

clone_size: -
v_call: TRBV7-2
j_call: TRBJ2-2
d_call: TRBD2
cdr3_aa: CASSYGLAGGWTGELFF
cdr3_nt: TGTGCCAGCAGTTATGGACTAGCGGGAGGGTGGACCGGGGAGCTGTTTTTT

clone_size: -
v_call: TRBV16
j_call: TRBJ2-3
d_call: -
cdr3_aa: CASSQSGSRDTQYF
cdr3_nt: TGTGCCAGCAGCCAATCCGGGAGCAGGGATACGCAGTATTTT

clone_size: -
v_call: TRBV5-4
j_call: TRBJ2-3
d_call: -
cdr3_aa: CASSLVAPKDTQYF
cdr3_nt: TGTGCCAGCAGCTTGGTAGCTCCGAAGGATACGCAGTATTTT

clone_size: -
v_call: TRBV7-8
j_call: TRBJ1-4
d_call: TRBD1
cdr3_aa: CASSLGSRTGWNYEKLFF
cdr3_nt: TGTGCCAGCAGCTTAGGGTCCCGGACAGGGTGGAATTATGAAAAACTGTTTTTT

clone_size: -
v_call: TRBV12-3/TRBV12-4
j_call: TRBJ2-3
d_call: TRBD2
cdr3_aa: CASRLAATDTQYF
cdr3_nt: TGTGCCAGCAGACTAGCGGCCACAGATACGCAGTATTTT

clone_size: -
v_call: TRBV28
j_call: TRBJ1-5
d_call: -
cdr3_aa: CASSRTPDSVLNQPQHF
cdr3_nt: TGTGCCAGCAGCCGAACCCCCGACAGTGTATTGAATCAGCCCCAGCATTTT

clone_size: -
v_call: TRBV19
j_call: TRBJ1-5
d_call: TRBD1
cdr3_aa: CASSAEWTGYNQPQHF
cdr3_nt: TGTGCCAGTAGTGCGGAGTGGACAGGGTACAATCAGCCCCAGCATTTT

clone_size: -
v_call: TRBV25-1
j_call: TRBJ2-3
d_call: -
cdr3_aa: CASSPVAGNADTQYF
cdr3_nt: TGTGCCAGCAGTCCAGTCGCGGGGAACGCAGATACGCAGTATTTT

clone_size: -
v_call: TRBV24-1
j_call: TRBJ2-1
d_call: TRBD2
cdr3_aa: CATSDLGTSGSSNEQFF
cdr3_nt: TGTGCCACCAGTGATTTGGGGACTAGCGGGAGTAGCAATGAGCAGTTCTTC

clone_size: -
v_call: TRBV7-7
j_call: TRBJ2-5
d_call: -
cdr3_aa: CASSLTTGDLETQYF
cdr3_nt: TGTGCTAGCAGCTTAACAACCGGGGACTTAGAGACCCAGTACTTC

clone_size: -
v_call: TRBV18
j_call: TRBJ2-1
d_call: -
cdr3_aa: CASSPPLRTNNEQFF
cdr3_nt: TGTGCCAGCTCACCACCGTTGAGGACAAACAATGAGCAGTTCTTC

clone_size: few
v_call: TRBV29-1
j_call: TRBJ1-3
d_call: -
cdr3_aa: CSAGVVEGNTIYF
cdr3_nt: TGCAGCGCGGGGGTTGTGGAGGGAAACACCATATATTTT

clone_size: -
v_call: TRBV7-9
j_call: TRBJ1-6
d_call: -
cdr3_aa: CASSETDSNSPLHF
cdr3_nt: TGTGCCAGCAGCGAGACAGATAGTAATTCACCCCTCCACTTT

clone_size: -
v_call: TRBV18
j_call: TRBJ2-1
d_call: -
cdr3_aa: CASSPQRDEQFF
cdr3_nt: TGTGCCAGCTCACCACAGAGGGATGAGCAGTTCTTC

clone_size: -
v_call: TRBV12-3/TRBV12-4
j_call: TRBJ2-7
d_call: -
cdr3_aa: CASSRRGEQYF
cdr3_nt: TGTGCCAGCAGCCGCAGAGGCGAGCAGTACTTC

clone_size: once
v_call: TRBV9
j_call: TRBJ2-1
d_call: -
cdr3_aa: CASSVAVSSVRTYNEQFF
cdr3_nt: TGTGCCAGCAGCGTAGCGGTCTCTAGCGTCCGTACCTACAATGAGCAGTTCTTC

clone_size: -
v_call: TRBV9
j_call: TRBJ1-3
d_call: -
cdr3_aa: CASSTASGNTIYF
cdr3_nt: TGTGCCAGCAGCACAGCCTCTGGAAACACCATATATTTT

clone_size: -
v_call: TRBV7-3
j_call: TRBJ2-1
d_call: -
cdr3_aa: CASSFEGGRTYEQFF
cdr3_nt: TGTGCCAGCTCATTCGAGGGAGGCCGGACCTATGAGCAGTTCTTC

clone_size: -
v_call: TRBV2
j_call: TRBJ1-4
d_call: -
cdr3_aa: CASSERRGLEKLFF
cdr3_nt: TGTGCCAGCAGTGAGAGGAGGGGATTGGAAAAACTGTTTTTT

clone_size: -
v_call: TRBV7-3
j_call: TRBJ2-1
d_call: TRBD2
cdr3_aa: CASSLYPWRESGNEQFF
cdr3_nt: TGTGCCAGCAGCTTATACCCTTGGCGGGAGTCCGGCAATGAGCAGTTCTTC

clone_size: -
v_call: TRBV6-6
j_call: TRBJ1-5
d_call: -
cdr3_aa: CASEAGQLSNQPQHF
cdr3_nt: TGTGCCAGCGAGGCAGGACAATTGAGCAATCAGCCCCAGCATTTT

clone_size: -
v_call: TRBV28
j_call: TRBJ1-2
d_call: -
cdr3_aa: CASRGVDGYTF
cdr3_nt: TGTGCCAGCAGGGGAGTAGATGGCTACACCTTC

clone_size: -
v_call: TRBV19
j_call: TRBJ1-2
d_call: -
cdr3_aa: CASSSPQRQYYGYTF
cdr3_nt: TGTGCCAGTAGTTCTCCCCAACGACAATACTATGGCTACACCTTC

clone_size: -
v_call: TRBV9
j_call: TRBJ2-7
d_call: -
cdr3_aa: CASSGLGEQYF
cdr3_nt: TGTGCCAGCAGCGGCCTCGGGGAGCAGTACTTC

clone_size: -
v_call: TRBV4-1
j_call: TRBJ2-7
d_call: -
cdr3_aa: CASLRGGQGYEQYF
cdr3_nt: TGCGCCAGCCTTCGGGGGGGACAGGGCTACGAGCAGTACTTC

clone_size: once
v_call: TRBV5-1
j_call: TRBJ2-1
d_call: TRBD2
cdr3_aa: CASSLGTSGRRSYNEQFF
cdr3_nt: TGCGCCAGCAGCTTGGGGACTAGCGGGAGGAGGTCCTACAATGAGCAGTTCTTC

clone_size: -
v_call: TRBV30
j_call: TRBJ2-2
d_call: TRBD1
cdr3_aa: CAWGRTGGTGELFF
cdr3_nt: TGTGCCTGGGGGCGGACAGGCGGCACCGGGGAGCTGTTTTTT

clone_size: -
v_call: TRBV3-1/TRBV3-2
j_call: TRBJ2-7
d_call: TRBD2
cdr3_aa: CASSQGPAGYSYEQYF
cdr3_nt: TGTGCCAGCAGCCAAGGCCCAGCGGGATATTCCTACGAGCAGTACTTC

clone_size: -
v_call: TRBV29-1
j_call: TRBJ1-1
d_call: TRBD1
cdr3_aa: CSVEAQGDTEAFF
cdr3_nt: TGCAGCGTTGAGGCACAGGGGGACACTGAAGCTTTCTTT

clone_size: -
v_call: TRBV5-8
j_call: TRBJ2-5
d_call: -
cdr3_aa: CASSQDTTQETQYF
cdr3_nt: TGTGCCAGCAGCCAGGACACCACCCAAGAGACCCAGTACTTC

clone_size: -
v_call: TRBV3-1/TRBV3-2
j_call: TRBJ1-1
d_call: -
cdr3_aa: CASSQDVGANTEAFF
cdr3_nt: TGTGCCAGCAGCCAAGATGTGGGGGCAAACACTGAAGCTTTCTTT

clone_size: once
v_call: TRBV2
j_call: TRBJ2-1
d_call: TRBD2
cdr3_aa: CASRGTSGRVNEQFF
cdr3_nt: TGTGCCAGCAGGGGGACTAGCGGGAGAGTAAATGAGCAGTTCTTC

clone_size: few
v_call: TRBV19
j_call: TRBJ2-7
d_call: TRBD1
cdr3_aa: CASSIGRAGGIDEQYF
cdr3_nt: TGTGCCAGTAGTATAGGTAGGGCAGGGGGCATCGACGAGCAGTACTTC

clone_size: once
v_call: TRBV19
j_call: TRBJ2-1
d_call: TRBD1
cdr3_aa: CASRTGGQGNEQFF
cdr3_nt: TGTGCCAGCCGAACAGGGGGACAGGGAAATGAGCAGTTCTTC

clone_size: -
v_call: TRBV3-1/TRBV3-2
j_call: TRBJ2-1
d_call: -
cdr3_aa: CASSPRGGDNEQFF
cdr3_nt: TGTGCCAGCAGCCCGAGGGGGGGGGACAATGAGCAGTTCTTC

clone_size: -
v_call: TRBV7-9
j_call: TRBJ2-1
d_call: -
cdr3_aa: CASSLGAGLGNNEQFF
cdr3_nt: TGTGCCAGCAGCTTAGGAGCAGGGTTGGGGAACAATGAGCAGTTCTTC

clone_size: -
v_call: TRBV20-1
j_call: TRBJ1-2
d_call: -
cdr3_aa: CSVGHPSGYTF
cdr3_nt: TGCAGTGTCGGACACCCTTCCGGCTACACCTTC

clone_size: once
v_call: TRBV5-6
j_call: TRBJ2-1
d_call: -
cdr3_aa: CASSLGGSGSVHEQFF
cdr3_nt: TGTGCCAGCAGTTTGGGAGGTTCGGGGTCCGTTCATGAGCAGTTCTTC

clone_size: -
v_call: TRBV7-3
j_call: TRBJ2-7
d_call: TRBD2
cdr3_aa: CASSLSPGRLYEQYF
cdr3_nt: TGTGCCAGCAGCTTAAGCCCCGGGAGGTTGTACGAGCAGTACTTC

clone_size: -
v_call: TRBV27
j_call: TRBJ2-7
d_call: -
cdr3_aa: CASSLYGDTSYEQYF
cdr3_nt: TGTGCCAGCAGTTTATACGGGGATACGTCGTACGAGCAGTACTTC

clone_size: -
v_call: TRBV7-3
j_call: TRBJ2-1
d_call: TRBD2
cdr3_aa: CASSLTPWTVASGRYYSYNEQFF
cdr3_nt: TGTGCCAGCAGCTTAACCCCCTGGACAGTCGCTAGCGGGAGATACTACTCCTACAATGAGCAGTTCTTC

clone_size: -
v_call: TRBV30
j_call: TRBJ1-3
d_call: -
cdr3_aa: CAWSHKSAAQGNTIYF
cdr3_nt: TGTGCCTGGAGTCACAAAAGTGCGGCTCAGGGAAACACCATATATTTT

clone_size: -
v_call: TRBV3-1/TRBV3-2
j_call: TRBJ2-5
d_call: -
cdr3_aa: CASSQDQWETQYF
cdr3_nt: TGTGCCAGCAGCCAAGATCAGTGGGAGACCCAGTACTTC

clone_size: -
v_call: TRBV6-1
j_call: TRBJ1-5
d_call: TRBD1
cdr3_aa: CASSGDRAYSNQPQHF
cdr3_nt: TGTGCCAGCAGTGGGGACAGGGCCTACTCCAATCAGCCCCAGCATTTT

clone_size: -
v_call: TRBV11-2
j_call: TRBJ1-1
d_call: -
cdr3_aa: CASSLLGGNTEAFF
cdr3_nt: TGTGCCAGCAGCCTGCTCGGGGGTAACACTGAAGCTTTCTTT

clone_size: -
v_call: TRBV5-1
j_call: TRBJ2-1
d_call: TRBD2
cdr3_aa: CASSLTSGRRVEQFF
cdr3_nt: TGCGCCAGCAGCTTGACTAGCGGGAGGAGAGTTGAGCAGTTCTTC

clone_size: -
v_call: TRBV30
j_call: TRBJ1-1
d_call: -
cdr3_aa: CAWRPGTQNTEAFF
cdr3_nt: TGTGCCTGGAGGCCCGGGACACAGAACACTGAAGCTTTCTTT

clone_size: -
v_call: TRBV5-1
j_call: TRBJ1-4
d_call: -
cdr3_aa: CASSLRQTSEKLFF
cdr3_nt: TGCGCCAGCAGCCTAAGACAAACGTCGGAAAAACTGTTTTTT

clone_size: -
v_call: TRBV18
j_call: TRBJ1-1
d_call: TRBD1
cdr3_aa: CASSHTRDRSSTEAFF
cdr3_nt: TGTGCCAGCTCACATACACGGGACAGGTCGAGCACTGAAGCTTTCTTT

clone_size: -
v_call: TRBV5-5
j_call: TRBJ2-7
d_call: TRBD1
cdr3_aa: CASSWNRGREQYF
cdr3_nt: TGTGCCAGCAGCTGGAACAGGGGACGGGAGCAGTACTTC